This entry lists 11 T cell receptor beta chains sequenced from one sample in a study of blood T cell repertoires in COVID-19. The protocol was immunoSEQ multiplex PCR, while the TCRdb copy is restricted to in-frame clones and leaves out a portion. The data contain 90,000 to 110,000 clones, 84% of them singletons. Sequencing was carried out using peripheral blood. The receptors come from a woman aged 80 or older with active or convalescent COVID-19.

The rearrangement joins TRBV19 to TRBJ2-5, with D possibly TRBD2 on 6 matching bases. The CDR3 contains 17 residues. Trimming took 4 bases from V and 0 from J, leaving 18 bases between them. Germline V CDR1 and CDR2: LNHDA, SQIVND (reference sequence). The CDR3 sequence: CASSRPRGTRNQETQYF. The CDR3 nucleotides are TGTGCCAGTAGTAGACCTCGGGGGACTCGTAACCAAGAGACCCAGTACTTC.

V is TRBV7-3 and J is TRBJ2-2; 8 nucleotides match TRBD1. The germline V gene encodes CDR1 SGHTA and CDR2 FQGTGA. V lost 1 base to trimming and J lost 4 bases; unmatched junction nucleotides: 11. This CDR3 is built from 18 residues. The CDR3 loop is CASSLNHGQGVITGELFF. The CDR3 DNA reads as TGTGCCAGCAGCTTAAACCATGGACAGGGAGTTATCACCGGGGAGCTGTTTTTT. Full variable domain (rest looked up from reference TRBV7-3 and TRBJ2-2): GAGVSQTPSNKVTEKGKYVELRCDPISGHTALYWYRQSLGQGPEFLIYFQGTGAADDSGLPNDRFFAVRPEGSVSTLKIQRTERGDSAVYLCASSLNHGQGVITGELFFGEGSRLTVL.

The chain couples TRBV5-1 to TRBJ2-5; the D gene is possibly TRBD2 (5 bases). Germline values: CDR1 SGHRS, CDR2 YFSETQ. The ends were cut back, 0 bases at V and 1 base at J, with 10 bases in the middle. This CDR3 comprises 15 residues. CDR3 nucleotides: TGCGCCAGCAGCTTGGCTCTGGGGAGCCAAGAGACCCAGTACTTC. Its translation is CASSLALGSQETQYF. Full variable domain (outside the CDR3, taken from reference TRBV5-1 and TRBJ2-5): KAGVTQTPRYLIKTRGQQVTLSCSPISGHRSVSWYQQTPGQGLQFLFEYFSETQRNKGNFPGRFSGRQFSNSRSEMNVSTLELGDSALYLCASSLALGSQETQYFGPGTRLLVL.

The gene calls are TRBV28 and TRBJ1-5; D gene unclear. The germline gives CDR1 MDHEN, CDR2 SYDVKM. The CDR3 totals 16 residues. The ends were cut back, 5 bases at V and 0 bases at J, with 14 bases in the middle. CDR3 in amino acids: CASSRLARVSNQPQHF. In DNA form, the CDR3 reads TGTGCCAGCAGTCGCCTTGCGCGGGTTAGCAATCAGCCCCAGCATTTT.

This sequence joins TRBV2 and TRBJ1-1; a possible D gene is TRBD1 (5 bases). This CDR3 is built from 15 residues. Trimming shortened V by 8 bases and J by 1 base, and 17 bases separated the two germline ends. Germline-derived CDR1 and CDR2 are SNHLY and FYNNEI. CDR3 DNA sequence: TGTGCCAGCCTAAAGGAGGGGCTGGGGAACACTGAAGCTTTCTTT. This translates into CASLKEGLGNTEAFF.

The chain carries TRBV13 and TRBJ2-2, with 9 bases aligning to TRBD2. Germline V gene data show CDR1 as PRHDT and CDR2 as FYEKMQ (reference sequence). CDR3 length: 15 residues. V lost 5 bases to trimming and J lost 1 base; unmatched junction nucleotides: 2. The CDR3 loop reads CASSNSGRNTGELFF. As DNA, the CDR3 is TGTGCCAGCAGCAATAGCGGGAGGAACACCGGGGAGCTGTTTTTT.

V and J are TRBV12-3 or TRBV12-4 and TRBJ1-5; TRBD1 might be the D (6 bases). The CDR3 sequence is 13 residues long. V was cut by 6 bases and J by 4 bases, with 10 bases left in between. CDR3 in amino acids: CASRQTGNQPQHF. For the CDR3, the DNA is TGTGCCAGCAGGCAGACAGGAAATCAGCCCCAGCATTTT.

The chain employs TRBV21-1 and TRBJ2-5; the D call in the table, TRBD1, was not verified against the DNA. TRBV21-1 represents a pseudogene. The length of the CDR3 is 14 residues. The CDR3 DNA is TGTGCCAGCAGCAAGACAGGGTACCAAGAGACCCAGTACTTC. This gives the protein CASSKTGYQETQYF.

This rearrangement joins TRBV11-3 to TRBJ2-1; D may be TRBD1 (5 bases). Germline V gene lookup returns CDR1 SGHNT and CDR2 YENEEA. Trimming removed 5 bases at V and 9 bases at J, with 14 bases between. There are 13 residues in the CDR3. In DNA, the CDR3 is TGTGCCAGCAGCGTGGCACACAGGAGTGAGCAGTTCTTC. Translated: CASSVAHRSEQFF.

This chain joins TRBV15 and TRBJ1-6, with D perhaps matching TRBD1 (5 bases). The CDR3 extends over 16 amino acids. Germline V gene sequence: CDR1 LNHNV, CDR2 YYDKDF (reference sequence). V was clipped by 0 bases and J by 9 bases, with 15 bases between them. CDR3 residues: CATSREGSNGGSPLHF. Here the CDR3 DNA reads TGTGCCACCAGCAGAGAGGGATCAAACGGGGGTTCACCCCTCCACTTT.

CDR3 bases: TGTGCCAGCAGCAAAATAAGGTCTAGTCTGAAAAGCTCTGGAAACACCATATATTTT. Its translation: CASSKIRSSLKSSGNTIYF. This sequence joins TRBV21-1 and TRBJ1-3. TRBV21-1 is listed as a pseudogene. The CDR3 has 19 amino acids.